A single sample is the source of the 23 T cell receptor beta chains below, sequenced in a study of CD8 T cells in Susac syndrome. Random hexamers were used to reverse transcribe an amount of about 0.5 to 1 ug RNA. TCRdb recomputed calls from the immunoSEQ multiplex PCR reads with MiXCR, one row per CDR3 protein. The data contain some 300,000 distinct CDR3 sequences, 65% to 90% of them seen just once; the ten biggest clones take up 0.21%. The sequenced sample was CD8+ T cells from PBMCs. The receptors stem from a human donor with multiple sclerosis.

In DNA, the CDR3 is TGTGCCAGCAGCATTGGATTGGGTGAGCAGTTCTTC. Encoded protein: CASSIGLGEQFF. V usage is TRBV5-8 and J usage is TRBJ2-1; D not certain. V shed 4 bases and J shed 9 bases, with 11 bases lying between them. This CDR3 is 12 amino acids long. The germline V gene has CDR1 SGHTS and CDR2 YDEGEE.

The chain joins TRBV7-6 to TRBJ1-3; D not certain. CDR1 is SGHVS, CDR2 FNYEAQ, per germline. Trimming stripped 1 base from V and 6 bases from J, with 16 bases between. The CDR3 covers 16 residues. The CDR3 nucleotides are TGTGCCAGCAGCTTAGTCACAGCCTCCGAGGAAAACACCATATATTTT. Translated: CASSLVTASEENTIYF.

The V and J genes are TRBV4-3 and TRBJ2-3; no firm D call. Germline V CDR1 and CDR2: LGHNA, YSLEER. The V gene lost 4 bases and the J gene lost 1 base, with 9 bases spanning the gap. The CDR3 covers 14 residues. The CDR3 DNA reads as TGCGCCAGCAGCCCCTGGCGGCGCACAGATACGCAGTATTTT. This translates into CASSPWRRTDTQYF.

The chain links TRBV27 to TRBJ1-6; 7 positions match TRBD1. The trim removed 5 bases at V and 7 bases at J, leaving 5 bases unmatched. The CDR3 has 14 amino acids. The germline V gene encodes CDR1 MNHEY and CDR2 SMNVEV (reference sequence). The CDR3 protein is CASSPLTGNSPLHF. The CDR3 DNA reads TGTGCCAGCAGTCCTTTGACAGGGAATTCACCCCTCCACTTT.

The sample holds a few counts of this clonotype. The CDR3: CASSLGLALSTDTQYF. The CDR3 nucleotides are TGTGCCAGCAGCTTAGGACTGGCATTAAGCACAGATACGCAGTATTTT. The chain uses TRBV7-8 and TRBJ2-3; D uncertain. The CDR3 has 16 amino acids. Germline V gene lookup returns CDR1 SGHVS and CDR2 FQNEAQ. V was cut by 1 base and J by 0 bases, with 11 bases left in between. The complete variable domain, with remaining parts taken from reference TRBV7-8 and TRBJ2-3, reads GAGVSQSPRYKVAKRGQDVALRCDPISGHVSLFWYQQALGQGPEFLTYFQNEAQLDKSGLPSDRFFAERPEGSVSTLKIQRTQQEDSAVYLCASSLGLALSTDTQYFGPGTRLTVL.

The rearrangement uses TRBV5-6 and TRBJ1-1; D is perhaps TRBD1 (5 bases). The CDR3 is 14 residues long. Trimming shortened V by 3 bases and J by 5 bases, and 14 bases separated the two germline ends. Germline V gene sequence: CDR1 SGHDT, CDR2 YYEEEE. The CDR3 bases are TGTGCCAGCAGCTCCGGGGGAGCCTCTACTGAAGCTTTCTTT. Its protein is CASSSGGASTEAFF.

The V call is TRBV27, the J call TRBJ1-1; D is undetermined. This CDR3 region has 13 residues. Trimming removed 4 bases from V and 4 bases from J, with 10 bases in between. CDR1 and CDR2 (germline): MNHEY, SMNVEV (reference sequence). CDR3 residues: CASSWGSRTEAFF. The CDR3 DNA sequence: TGTGCCAGCAGTTGGGGATCTCGCACTGAAGCTTTCTTT.

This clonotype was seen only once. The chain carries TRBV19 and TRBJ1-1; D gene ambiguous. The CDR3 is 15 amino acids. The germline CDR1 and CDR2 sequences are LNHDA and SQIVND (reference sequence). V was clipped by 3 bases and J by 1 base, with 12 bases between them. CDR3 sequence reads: CASSIGGGPNTEAFF. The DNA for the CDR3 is TGTGCCAGTAGTATTGGTGGAGGCCCGAACACTGAAGCTTTCTTT.

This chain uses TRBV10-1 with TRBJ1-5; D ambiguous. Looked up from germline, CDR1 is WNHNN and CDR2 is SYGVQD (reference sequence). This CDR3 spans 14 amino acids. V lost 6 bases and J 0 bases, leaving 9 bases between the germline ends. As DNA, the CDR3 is TGCGCCAGCAGACAGACTTATAGCAATCAGCCCCAGCATTTT. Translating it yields CASRQTYSNQPQHF.

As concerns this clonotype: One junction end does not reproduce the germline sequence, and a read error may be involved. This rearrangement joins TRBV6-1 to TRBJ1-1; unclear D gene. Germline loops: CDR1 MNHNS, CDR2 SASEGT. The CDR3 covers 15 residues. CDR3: CATSPAPLSNTEAFF. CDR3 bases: TGTGCCACCAGTCCAGCCCCATTATCGAACACTGAAGCTTTCTTT.

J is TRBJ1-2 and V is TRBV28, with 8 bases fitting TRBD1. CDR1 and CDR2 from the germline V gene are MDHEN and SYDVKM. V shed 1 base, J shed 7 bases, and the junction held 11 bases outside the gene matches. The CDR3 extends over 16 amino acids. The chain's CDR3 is CASSLSLTGGRRGYTF. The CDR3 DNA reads TGTGCCAGCAGTTTATCCCTCACAGGGGGTCGACGTGGCTACACCTTC.

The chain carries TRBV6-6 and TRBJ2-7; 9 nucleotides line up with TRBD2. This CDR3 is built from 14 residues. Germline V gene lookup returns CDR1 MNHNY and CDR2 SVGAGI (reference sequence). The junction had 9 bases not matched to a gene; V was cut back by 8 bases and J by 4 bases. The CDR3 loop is CASGRLADIYEQYF. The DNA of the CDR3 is TGTGCCAGCGGCCGACTAGCGGATATATACGAGCAGTACTTC.

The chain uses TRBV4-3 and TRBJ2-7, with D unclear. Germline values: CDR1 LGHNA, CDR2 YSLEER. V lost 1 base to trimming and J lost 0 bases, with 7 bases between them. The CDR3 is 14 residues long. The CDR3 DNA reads TGCGCCAGCAGCCAAGGGAGTAGCTCCTACGAGCAGTACTTC. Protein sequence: CASSQGSSSYEQYF.

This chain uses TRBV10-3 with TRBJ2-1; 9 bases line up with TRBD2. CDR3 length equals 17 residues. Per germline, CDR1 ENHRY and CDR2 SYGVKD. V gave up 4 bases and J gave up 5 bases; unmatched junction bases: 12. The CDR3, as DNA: TGTGCCATCAGTGGGCCGACGCGACTAGCGGACCACAATGAGCAGTTCTTC. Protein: CAISGPTRLADHNEQFF.

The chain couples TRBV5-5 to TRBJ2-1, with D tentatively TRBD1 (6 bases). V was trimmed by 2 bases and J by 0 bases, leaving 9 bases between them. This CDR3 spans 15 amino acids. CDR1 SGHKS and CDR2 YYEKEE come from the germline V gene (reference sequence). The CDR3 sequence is CASSFLRGSYNEQFF. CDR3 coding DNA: TGTGCCAGCAGCTTTCTCAGGGGCTCCTACAATGAGCAGTTCTTC.

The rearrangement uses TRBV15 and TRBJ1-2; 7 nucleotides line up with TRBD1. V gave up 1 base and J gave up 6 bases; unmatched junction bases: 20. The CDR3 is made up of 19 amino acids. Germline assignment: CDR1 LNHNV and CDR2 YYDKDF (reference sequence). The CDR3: CATSRVIPLRYRGRHGYTF. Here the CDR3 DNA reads TGTGCCACCAGCAGAGTTATACCCCTCAGATACAGGGGTAGGCATGGCTACACCTTC.

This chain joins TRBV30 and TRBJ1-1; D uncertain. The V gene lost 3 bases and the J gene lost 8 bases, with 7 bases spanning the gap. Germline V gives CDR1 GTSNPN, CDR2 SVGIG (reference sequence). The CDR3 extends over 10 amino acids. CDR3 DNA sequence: TGTGCCTGGAGCCTGGGGGAAGCTTTCTTT. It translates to CAWSLGEAFF.

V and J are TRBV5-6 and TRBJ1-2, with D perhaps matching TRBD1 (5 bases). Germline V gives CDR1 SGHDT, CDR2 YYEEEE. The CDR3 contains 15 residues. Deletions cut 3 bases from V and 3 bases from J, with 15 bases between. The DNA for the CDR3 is TGTGCCAGCAGCTCACTGGACAATTCCCACTATGGCTACACCTTC. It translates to CASSSLDNSHYGYTF.

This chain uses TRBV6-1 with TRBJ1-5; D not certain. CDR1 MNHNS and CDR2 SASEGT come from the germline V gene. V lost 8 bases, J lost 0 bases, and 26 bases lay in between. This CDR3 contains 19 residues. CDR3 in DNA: TGTGCCAGCCTATTTCCCAGCCTAGCGTTTTCGTATAGCAATCAGCCCCAGCATTTT. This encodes CASLFPSLAFSYSNQPQHF.

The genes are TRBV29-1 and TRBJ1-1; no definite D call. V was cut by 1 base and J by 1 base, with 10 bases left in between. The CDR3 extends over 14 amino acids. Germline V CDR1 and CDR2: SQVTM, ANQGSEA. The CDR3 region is CSVEAGMGNTEAFF. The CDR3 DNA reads TGCAGCGTTGAAGCGGGGATGGGGAACACTGAAGCTTTCTTT.

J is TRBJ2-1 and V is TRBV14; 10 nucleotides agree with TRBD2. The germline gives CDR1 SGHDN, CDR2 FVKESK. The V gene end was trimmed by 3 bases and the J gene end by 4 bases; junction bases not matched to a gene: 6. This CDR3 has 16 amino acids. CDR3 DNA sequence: TGTGCCAGCAGCCAGGATCTAGCGGGAGCATACAATGAGCAGTTCTTC. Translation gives CASSQDLAGAYNEQFF.

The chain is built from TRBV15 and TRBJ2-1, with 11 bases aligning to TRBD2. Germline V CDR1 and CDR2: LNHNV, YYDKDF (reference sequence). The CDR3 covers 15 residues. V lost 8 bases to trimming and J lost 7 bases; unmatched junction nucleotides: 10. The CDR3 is CATGDRTSGPNEQFF. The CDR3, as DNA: TGTGCCACCGGGGATCGGACTAGCGGGCCTAATGAGCAGTTCTTC.

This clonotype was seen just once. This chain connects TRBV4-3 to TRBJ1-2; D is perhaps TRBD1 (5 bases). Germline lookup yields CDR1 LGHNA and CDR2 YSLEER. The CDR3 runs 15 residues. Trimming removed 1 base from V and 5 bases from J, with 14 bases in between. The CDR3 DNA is TGCGCCAGCAGCCAAGTACATCAGGGCGCGTATGGCTACACCTTC. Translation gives CASSQVHQGAYGYTF.